Below, 23 T cell receptor beta chains from the same sample are listed, as sequenced in a study of OX40 agonist ivuxolimab in advanced cancers. The method behind the library was the immunoSEQ multiplex PCR assay. The source is immuneACCESS, and TCRdb retained only in-frame sequences with V and J called. Part of the clones is not carried over; for the studies checked, unresolved V genes explain less than half of this, and the remainder is unexplained. The sample table contains approximately 22,000 clones; only one count was recorded for 83% of them. The ten largest clones take up about 18% of the sample. The input for sequencing was CD4+ or CD8+ T cells sorted from blood, taken in a trial of the OX40 agonist ivuxolimab. Receptors originate from an adult with an advanced solid tumor such as melanoma, head and neck, liver or kidney cancer.

The CDR3 protein is CASSESNDNTEAFF. The CDR3 DNA follows: TGCGCCAGCAGTGAGAGTAACGACAACACTGAAGCTTTCTTT. This sequence joins TRBV10-2 and TRBJ1-1; no definite D call. V was pared by 2 bases and J by 2 bases, with 9 bases between. CDR3 length: 14 residues. Germline V gene data show CDR1 as WSHSY and CDR2 as SAAADI.

V is TRBV6-4 and J is TRBJ2-1; D might be TRBD2 (5 bases). Trimming removed 5 bases from V and 8 bases from J, with 19 bases in between. The CDR3 spans 15 residues. From germline, CDR1 is MRHNA and CDR2 SNTAGT. The CDR3 bases are TGTGCCAGCAGTCCCGACTACCCCAGTTTGCATGAGCAGTTCTTC. It is translated as CASSPDYPSLHEQFF.

The gene calls are TRBV2 and TRBJ1-2, with 10 nucleotides matching TRBD1. Germline values: CDR1 SNHLY, CDR2 FYNNEI. V lost 8 bases to trimming and J lost 4 bases; unmatched junction nucleotides: 4. The CDR3 has 13 residues. In DNA form, the CDR3 reads TGTGCCAGCGGGGACAGGGGCACCTATGGCTACACCTTC. The encoded protein is CASGDRGTYGYTF.

This clone was seen only once. V usage is TRBV29-1 and J usage is TRBJ2-1; D not resolved. The CDR3 totals 15 residues. V was trimmed by 2 bases and J by 0 bases, leaving 11 bases between them. Germline-derived CDR1 and CDR2 are SQVTM and ANQGSEA. CDR3 protein: CSVERRASSYNEQFF. In nucleotides, the CDR3 is TGCAGCGTTGAAAGACGCGCAAGCTCCTACAATGAGCAGTTCTTC.

The genes are TRBV7-2 and TRBJ2-7; D unresolved. The V gene lost 4 bases and the J gene lost 0 bases, with 4 bases spanning the gap. This CDR3 has 12 amino acids. Per the germline V gene, CDR1 is SGHTA and CDR2 is FQGNSA. The CDR3 is CASSYTSYEQYF. DNA of the CDR3: TGTGCCAGCAGCTACACCTCCTACGAGCAGTACTTC.

The gene calls are TRBV7-8 and TRBJ1-5; 7 nucleotides align to TRBD1. The J segment lost 7 bases and the V segment lost 1 base, leaving 4 bases of the junction unmatched. The CDR3 length is 14 residues. The germline V gene encodes CDR1 SGHVS and CDR2 FQNEAQ. CDR3 region: CASSLEGAMQPQHF. The CDR3 DNA reads TGTGCCAGCAGCTTAGAGGGGGCTATGCAGCCCCAGCATTTT.

This rearrangement joins TRBV29-1 to TRBJ2-3; 11 bases map to TRBD1. The CDR3 loop spans 15 amino acids. Germline CDR1 and CDR2: SQVTM and ANQGSEA. With V trimmed by 3 bases and J by 2 bases, 4 bases remained unmatched. The CDR3 sequence is CSVEDRGRDTDTQYF. CDR3 sequence (DNA): TGCAGCGTTGAGGACAGGGGGCGAGACACAGATACGCAGTATTTT.

This rearrangement joins TRBV5-4 to TRBJ2-5; 10 bases map to TRBD2. The CDR3 loop spans 15 amino acids. Germline trimming cut 0 bases from V and 5 bases from J; bases unmatched to any gene: 4. Looked up from germline, CDR1 is SGHNT and CDR2 is YYREEE (reference sequence). CDR3 bases: TGTGCCAGCAGCTTGGCAGCGGGGGGGCCGGAGACCCAGTACTTC. The encoded protein is CASSLAAGGPETQYF. Based on the CDR3 plus reference TRBV5-4 and TRBJ2-5, the full variable domain is ETGVTQSPTHLIKTRGQQVTLRCSSQSGHNTVSWYQQALGQGPQFIFQYYREEENGRGNFPPRFSGLQFPNYSSELNVNALELDDSALYLCASSLAAGGPETQYFGPGTRLLVL.

This chain links TRBV6-5 with TRBJ2-2; D uncertain. The CDR3 consists of 12 residues. The V and J ends lost 8 bases and 6 bases respectively, with 10 bases between them. Germline V CDR1 and CDR2: MNHEY, SVGAGI. This CDR3 reads CASSGDAGELFF. CDR3 DNA sequence: TGTGCCAGCTCGGGCGACGCCGGGGAGCTGTTTTTT.

This rearrangement joins TRBV6-5 to TRBJ2-5; a possible D gene is TRBD2 (5 bases). The CDR3 is 13 amino acids. With 4 bases removed from V and 9 bases from J, the gap between germline ends came to 15 bases. The germline CDR1 and CDR2 sequences are MNHEY and SVGAGI. The CDR3 sequence is CASSSDPIGAQYF. The CDR3 coding sequence is TGTGCCAGCAGTTCCGACCCTATCGGGGCCCAGTACTTC.

This chain joins TRBV7-9 and TRBJ2-1; D unresolved. The CDR3 is 10 residues long. The V gene lost 8 bases and the J gene lost 8 bases, with 7 bases spanning the gap. CDR1 is SEHNR, CDR2 FQNEAQ, per germline (reference sequence). CDR3 region: CASGVDEQFF. In nucleotides, the CDR3 is TGTGCCAGCGGGGTTGATGAGCAGTTCTTC.

The V call is TRBV7-2, the J call TRBJ2-7, with D maybe TRBD2 (6 bases). The CDR3 consists of 15 residues. Per the germline V gene, CDR1 is SGHTA and CDR2 is FQGNSA. V was cut by 1 base and J by 0 bases, with 10 bases left in between. In DNA form, the CDR3 reads TGTGCCAGCAGCTTAGATCTGGGACTCTCCTACGAGCAGTACTTC. This sequence encodes CASSLDLGLSYEQYF.

The chain links TRBV5-6 to TRBJ2-3, with 14 bases matching TRBD2. The V segment lost 2 bases and the J segment 6 bases; nucleotides outside the gene matches: 5. The CDR3 contains 16 residues. Germline CDR1 reads SGHDT; CDR2 reads YYEEEE. The CDR3: CASSFGTSGSWDTQYF. CDR3 nucleotides: TGTGCCAGCAGCTTTGGGACTAGCGGGAGTTGGGATACGCAGTATTTT. Based on the CDR3 plus reference TRBV5-6 and TRBJ2-3, the full variable domain is DAGVTQSPTHLIKTRGQQVTLRCSPKSGHDTVSWYQQALGQGPQFIFQYYEEEERQRGNFPDRFSGHQFPNYSSELNVNALLLGDSALYLCASSFGTSGSWDTQYFGPGTRLTVL.

This chain uses TRBV6-6 with TRBJ1-2; TRBD1 is a possible D gene (5 bases). The CDR3 runs to 14 residues. With 7 bases removed from V and 6 bases from J, the gap between germline ends came to 18 bases. The germline gives CDR1 MNHNY, CDR2 SVGAGI (reference sequence). As DNA, the CDR3 is TGTGCCAGCACCTTAACCCCGTTAGGGGATGGCTACACCTTC. This encodes CASTLTPLGDGYTF.

In its sample, this clone was seen once. The chain employs TRBV5-1 and TRBJ2-5; D is undetermined. This CDR3 spans 14 amino acids. Trimming shortened V by 0 bases and J by 1 base, and 7 bases separated the two germline ends. Germline assignment: CDR1 SGHRS and CDR2 YFSETQ. DNA of the CDR3: TGCGCCAGCAGCTTGGGAAGCATCCAAGAGACCCAGTACTTC. As protein: CASSLGSIQETQYF. Full variable domain (missing parts from reference TRBV5-1 and TRBJ2-5): KAGVTQTPRYLIKTRGQQVTLSCSPISGHRSVSWYQQTPGQGLQFLFEYFSETQRNKGNFPGRFSGRQFSNSRSEMNVSTLELGDSALYLCASSLGSIQETQYFGPGTRLLVL.

This chain uses TRBV7-9 with TRBJ2-5; D gene uncertain. TRBJ2-7 matches the DNA end more closely, so the J call is doubtful. The CDR3 covers 13 residues. Germline V lookup: CDR1 SEHNR, CDR2 FQNEAQ (reference sequence). CDR3 region: CASSPPRAYEQYF. CDR3 coding DNA: TGTGCCAGCAGCCCCCCCCGGGCCTACGAGCAGTACTTC.

This clone was counted only a few times. The rearrangement links TRBV7-9 to TRBJ2-3; 9 bases agree with TRBD2. The germline V gene encodes CDR1 SEHNR and CDR2 FQNEAQ (reference sequence). Trimming cost V 1 base and J 1 base; bases outside gene matches: 3. The CDR3 extends over 16 amino acids. This chain's CDR3 is CASSLGPSGGTDTQYF. The DNA of the CDR3 is TGTGCCAGCAGCTTAGGGCCTAGCGGGGGCACAGATACGCAGTATTTT.

The chain has TRBV6-1 and TRBJ2-5, with TRBD1 matching over 11 bases. The CDR3 is made up of 16 amino acids. CDR1 is MNHNS and CDR2 is SASEGT in the germline V gene. With 2 bases clipped from V and 4 bases from J, the junction kept 6 bases outside the gene matches. The CDR3 nucleotides read TGTGCCAGCAGTGAAAGAACCGGGACAGGGGGAGAGACCCAGTACTTC. As protein: CASSERTGTGGETQYF.

This chain connects TRBV5-4 to TRBJ2-1; 9 positions agree with TRBD2. The germline V gene has CDR1 SGHNT and CDR2 YYREEE (reference sequence). CDR3 size: 16 residues. Trimming at V came to 2 bases and at J to 0 bases, leaving 3 bases not matched to a gene. The CDR3 protein is CASSFLAGSSYNEQFF. The CDR3, as DNA: TGTGCCAGCAGCTTTCTAGCGGGGAGCTCCTACAATGAGCAGTTCTTC. Filled out from reference TRBV5-4 and TRBJ2-1, the complete variable domain reads ETGVTQSPTHLIKTRGQQVTLRCSSQSGHNTVSWYQQALGQGPQFIFQYYREEENGRGNFPPRFSGLQFPNYSSELNVNALELDDSALYLCASSFLAGSSYNEQFFGPGTRLTVL.

The chain recombines TRBV9 with TRBJ2-5, with 14 bases identical to TRBD2. Per germline, CDR1 SGDLS and CDR2 YYNGEE. The CDR3 spans 15 residues. V was pared by 0 bases and J by 5 bases, with 0 bases of the junction left unmatched. The CDR3 loop reads CASSVGTSGRETQYF. As DNA, the CDR3 is TGTGCCAGCAGCGTAGGGACTAGCGGGAGGGAGACCCAGTACTTC. Combining the CDR3 with reference TRBV9 and TRBJ2-5 gives the whole variable domain DSGVTQTPKHLITATGQRVTLRCSPRSGDLSVYWYQQSLDQGLQFLIQYYNGEERAKGNILERFSAQQFPDLHSELNLSSLELGDSALYFCASSVGTSGRETQYFGPGTRLLVL.

The genes are TRBV2 and TRBJ1-1; D perhaps matches TRBD1 (5 bases). Per germline, CDR1 SNHLY and CDR2 FYNNEI. This CDR3 has 14 residues. V was trimmed by 5 bases and J by 4 bases, leaving 14 bases between them. This chain's CDR3 is CASSLGDVGTEAFF. CDR3 nucleotide sequence: TGTGCCAGCAGTTTGGGGGACGTCGGCACTGAAGCTTTCTTT.

The chain is built from TRBV5-1 and TRBJ2-7; the match to TRBD1 covers 10 bases. V lost 4 bases to trimming and J lost 6 bases; unmatched junction nucleotides: 7. This CDR3 comprises 14 residues. Germline loops: CDR1 SGHRS, CDR2 YFSETQ. CDR3 sequence (DNA): TGCGCCAGCAGCCCCCGGGACAGGGGTGGCGAGCAGTACTTC. Its protein is CASSPRDRGGEQYF.

Points on this clone: The germline gene is not matched at one end of the junction; a read error may be the cause. The rearrangement links TRBV6-8 to TRBJ2-7; the D gene could be TRBD1 or TRBD2 (5 bases each). The CDR3 consists of 17 residues. Germline-derived CDR1 and CDR2 are MNHGY and SAAAGT. CDR3 nucleotides: TGTGCCAGCAGTTACTCGAGGGACGGAGTCGGCTCCTACGAGCAGTGCTTC. This translates into CASSYSRDGVGSYEQCF.